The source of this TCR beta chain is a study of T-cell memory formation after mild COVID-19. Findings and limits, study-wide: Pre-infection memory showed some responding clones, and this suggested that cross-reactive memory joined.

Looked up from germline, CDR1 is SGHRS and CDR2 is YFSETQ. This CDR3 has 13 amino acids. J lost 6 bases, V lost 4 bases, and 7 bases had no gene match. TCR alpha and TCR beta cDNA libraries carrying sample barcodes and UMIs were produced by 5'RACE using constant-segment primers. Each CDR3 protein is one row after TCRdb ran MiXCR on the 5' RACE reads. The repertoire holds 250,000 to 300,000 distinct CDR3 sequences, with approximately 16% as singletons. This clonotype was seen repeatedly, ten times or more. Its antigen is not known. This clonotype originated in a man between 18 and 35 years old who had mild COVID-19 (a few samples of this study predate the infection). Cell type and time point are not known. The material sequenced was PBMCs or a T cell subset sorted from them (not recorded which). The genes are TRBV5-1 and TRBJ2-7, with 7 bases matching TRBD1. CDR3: CASSRSWDSEQYF. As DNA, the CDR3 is TGCGCCAGCAGCAGGTCTTGGGACAGCGAGCAGTACTTC.